The present T cell receptor (beta chain) was sequenced within a study of cytomegalovirus exposure and HLA in healthy donors (dated by TCRdb to 2017 to 2019). Regarding the research as a whole: According to a later analysis, one platform produced both the roughly 110 validation repertoires and the roughly 660 repertoires of the first cohort. The study combined high-throughput TCR immunosequencing, statistical association of individual TCRs with disease status, and machine learning to predict cytomegalovirus infection status. The study aimed to test whether signatures of past pathogen exposure could be identified by cataloging public T cell receptors. A separate validation cohort of 90 to 150 different subjects was used in addition to the approximately 700-subject first cohort.

The donors were included in the validation cohort of some 120 subjects, a group kept apart from the roughly 610-subject first cohort. Notes on this clone: The specificity of this receptor is unknown. No base qualities exist here, and no much larger clone lies one base off it.

Broad study findings and their caveats: Across donors, most TCR sequences were observed very rarely, whereas some public TCRs were present in many individuals. The study listed 164 TCR beta chains as associated with cytomegalovirus. Subsequent analysis determined that TCRs grouped into clusters in the first cohort also showed a tendency toward co-occurrence across the 120 or so validation repertoires, and 85% to 95% of cluster scores exceeded 0. A later analysis had no HLA typing for the validation cohort, so co-occurrence there was scored across all 120 or so repertoires. A few of the identified cytomegalovirus-associated TCR beta chains were confirmed in vitro to be specific for cytomegalovirus antigens. Cytomegalovirus status was reported to be diagnosed by the classifier with high specificity and sensitivity in both the original and validation cohorts. The authors suggested that the approach could potentially be extended to other disease states and immunological phenotypes.

V is pared back by 2 bases and J by 0 bases, with 5 bases lying between the germline termini. The germline V gene (reference sequence) provides CDR1 PRHDT and CDR2 FYEKMQ. The CDR3 goes from the cysteine to the phenylalanine over 14 residues. CDR3 DNA is the only sequence kept; it has 42 bases, read in frame from the first base. Library prep was done by the immunoSEQ multiplex PCR assay. The authors' analysis ran thus. To diagnose cytomegalovirus status from the catalog of TCR beta chain sequences, a statistical classification framework was built. TCRdb retrieved this table from immuneACCESS and kept in-frame rearrangements only. Not all clones are present; in checked studies, unresolved V genes account for under half, and no reason is known for the remainder. The V and J calls and clone size come from that table; D and trimming were worked out from the DNA. This sample has about 110,000 clones in its table, and around nine tenths of those were observed once. The top ten hold 1.4% to 1.5% of the sample.

In this chain, TRBV13 is recombined with TRBJ2-4; no D segment can be confidently identified. This TCR was sampled from a woman aged 25 to 39 in good health and CMV-seropositive. Sample: PBMCs. The DNA sequence is TGTGCCAGCAGCTTACCCGGAGCCAAAAACATTCAGTACTTC. This sequence encodes CASSLPGAKNIQYF.